This record looks at one T cell receptor (beta chain) sequence and its context. This clonotype occurred a few times. The clone's antigen remains unknown. No much larger clone is present one base from it, and per-base qualities are unavailable. Including the terminal cysteine and phenylalanine, the CDR3 comprises 10 residues. Just the 30-base CDR3 DNA is kept, in frame starting at base 1. The germline V gene provides CDR1 MDHEN and CDR2 SYDVKM. The library was obtained by 5' RACE. The reads were generated on an Illumina HiSeq 2500. A second PCR of roughly 7 to 11 cycles was performed with a sample-barcoded 5' primer and a J-beta primer mix. A unique molecular identifier was introduced onto each TCR beta cDNA molecule by a template-switch 5' adaptor carrying 12 random nucleotides. Each sample yielded at least 2.5 million CDR3-containing paired-end reads. First-strand cDNA synthesis was performed from all RNA using the Mint cDNA synthesis kit, with priming by a TRBC-specific oligonucleotide. All cDNA was treated with uracil-DNA glycosylase and then went through a first 18-cycle PCR with the universal primers M1SS and BC2_uni_R. In the original analysis: For normalization, 1 million high-quality reads were randomly selected from each sample, with every read carrying a distinct molecular identifier. Instead of being binned into consensus sequences, reads with shared molecular identifiers were discarded. MiTCR, set to a Q25 quality threshold and the strictest error-elimination algorithm, was used for CDR3 identification, clonotype clustering and error correction. Lower-bound total TCR beta diversity was estimated with a nonparametric unseen species model using Euler transformation. In-frame beta chains were kept once TCRdb had trimmed the public reads at Q25 with fastp and called clones with MiXCR. Under each unique CDR3 protein, matching rows form one entry showing the most common genes and DNA. TCRdb, rather than the study authors, made the V and J calls. Here the sample has under 1 million distinct CDR3 sequences; more than 40% occur a single time. The ten biggest clones cover around 21% of the sample.

The approximately 40 donors, aged about 6 to 95 years, were systemically healthy Caucasian individuals from Russia. Approximately 9.7 milliliters of peripheral blood were drawn from each donor into EDTA-treated Vacutainer tubes. Ficoll-Paque density-gradient centrifugation was used to isolate PBMCs, with at least 6 million obtained per sample. Total RNA was extracted from PBMCs with Trizol reagent, with at least 5.5 micrograms obtained per sample. For every donor, flow cytometry on a PBMC aliquot measured the percentage of naive CD45RAhigh/CD27high T cells. The data are from a study of blood T cells in healthy people across ages (dated by TCRdb to about 2015). Background for the entire study: Template switching captured roughly one uniquely barcoded TCR beta cDNA molecule per two T cells in model experiments. To track age-related changes in TCR beta repertoire diversity, the study relied on deep sequencing normalized with unique cDNA molecular identifiers. The donors were split into four age groups: young (average around 15 years), middle-aged (39), aged (approximately 59) and long-lived (roughly 80). To avoid experimental bias, donors of different ages were distributed randomly across sequencing lanes. The study analyzed two additional independent replicas of 1 million unique cDNA reads from the same blood draw for two donors, one aged 18 to 29 and one aged 80 or older. The paper's findings and limits, for the study overall: Observed TCR beta diversity per million T cells fell roughly linearly with age, and a significant reduction was already apparent by age approximately 40. Total diversity estimates from one million sequenced T cells were considered lower bounds and underestimates. Donor CMV infection status was unknown, potentially confounding age-related changes in expanded clonotypes. There was a strong correlation between observed TCR beta diversity and the percentage of naive T cells measured by flow cytometry. Compared with the aged group, the long-lived group had more naive CD4+ T cells, fewer expanded clones and increased TCR diversity, a pattern suggesting age selection. Conclusive comparison of naive and antigen-experienced compartments was prevented by the profiling of bulk unsorted PBMCs.

The receptor's source is a man aged 55-75 years in good health. The specimen was blood. The sequence links TRBV28 to TRBJ2-4; the D gene remains uncertain. The J call may be in error: the DNA end matches TRBJ2-7 better. Read as DNA, the sequence is TGTGCCAGCGCAACATACGAGCAGTACTTC. Translated, this gives CASATYEQYF.